These T cell receptor beta chains were read from a single sample in a study of T-cell reconstitution after alpha-beta-depleted transplantation in children. MiXCR was run by TCRdb on the PCR reads, yielding one entry per CDR3 protein. Here the sample spans almost 600,000 distinct CDR3 sequences, around 27% being singletons. The source was PBMCs, collected before TCRalphabeta/CD19-depleted stem cell transplant. All receptors derive from a boy younger than two with Wiskott-Aldrich syndrome, due to receive a stem cell transplant. Each CDR3 is given with its conserved first and last residue. The order of the fields is clone size, D gene, V gene, J gene, CDR3 length, CDR3 DNA, CDR3 protein. A D gene is named only where the DNA matches it firmly. Rows give clone size only sometimes, using once, few, many, or a class for an expanded clone.

.	.	TRBV24-1	TRBJ2-1	13	TGTGCCACCCTGGGACACTCCTACAATGAGCAGTTCTTC	CATLGHSYNEQFF
.	TRBD1	TRBV2	TRBJ1-6	14	TGTGCCCGCAAGGTGGGACAGGGCGATTCACCCCTCCACTTT	CARKVGQGDSPLHF
.	.	TRBV5-1	TRBJ2-1	13	TGCGCCAGCAGCTTTTTACAGTACAATGAGCAGTTCTTC	CASSFLQYNEQFF
.	TRBD2	TRBV12-3/TRBV12-4	TRBJ2-1	15	TGTGCCAGCAGCCTCGGTAGCGGGATTCAGGGTGAGCAGTTCTTC	CASSLGSGIQGEQFF
few	.	TRBV29-1	TRBJ2-1	10	TGCAGCGTTGGAGGGGGTGAGCAGTTCTTC	CSVGGGEQFF
.	TRBD1	TRBV2	TRBJ1-6	15	TGTGCCAGCAGTGAAGCGGGACAGGGACTATCACCCCTCCACTTT	CASSEAGQGLSPLHF
many	.	TRBV6-1	TRBJ1-2	12	TGTGCCAGCAGTGAAGACAGCTATGGCTACACCTTC	CASSEDSYGYTF
few	.	TRBV5-1	TRBJ1-1	13	TGCGCCAGCAGCTTGGCCGGGGGCGATTTATCTTTCTTT	CASSLAGGDLSFF
.	TRBD1	TRBV6-1	TRBJ2-1	15	TGTGCCAGCAGACACCGGGACAGGGGGTACAATGAGCAGTTCTTC	CASRHRDRGYNEQFF
few	TRBD2	TRBV11-2	TRBJ2-1	14	TGTGCCAGCAGCTTACTCGGACTAGCTAATGAGCAGTTCTTC	CASSLLGLANEQFF
few	.	TRBV5-6	TRBJ2-2	16	TGTGCCAGCAGCTTGGAGGTCGGCCCTGGAGGCGGGGAGCTGTTTTTT	CASSLEVGPGGGELFF
few	TRBD1	TRBV5-1	TRBJ2-2	14	TGCGCCAGCAGAGGGACAGGGGGCTCCGGGGAGCTGTTTTTT	CASRGTGGSGELFF
few	TRBD2	TRBV5-6	TRBJ2-1	14	TGTGCCAGCAGTAAGCGGGGGGCCTACAATGAGCAGTTCTTC	CASSKRGAYNEQFF
few	TRBD2	TRBV15	TRBJ2-7	14	TGTGCCACCAGCAGACAGACTAGCTTCGACGAGCAGTACTTC	CATSRQTSFDEQYF
.	TRBD2	TRBV20-1	TRBJ2-3	14	TGCAGTGCTATAGGGACTAGCGGAGGAGATACGCAGTATTTT	CSAIGTSGGDTQYF
.	.	TRBV10-3	TRBJ2-3	15	TGTGCCATCAGGGCCTCTGCGGGACGCACAGATACGCAGTATTTT	CAIRASAGRTDTQYF
few	TRBD2	TRBV5-1	TRBJ2-7	18	TGCGCCAGCAGCCCCAGAGGCGTAGTGGGGACTAGCTATTACGAGCAGTACTTC	CASSPRGVVGTSYYEQYF
.	TRBD2	TRBV5-1	TRBJ2-1	15	TGCGCCAGCACCCCAACGGCGACCGGGGGGGGTGAGCAGTTCTTC	CASTPTATGGGEQFF
.	TRBD2	TRBV7-9	TRBJ2-7	14	TGTGCCAGCAGCTTAGAGCCGACTAGCAGCGAGCAGTACTTC	CASSLEPTSSEQYF
.	.	TRBV12-3/TRBV12-4	TRBJ2-1	12	TGTGCCAGCAGTCCTGGACGAAATCTTCGGTTCTTC	CASSPGRNLRFF
once	.	TRBV29-1	TRBJ2-1	10	TGCAGCGTCGCAAGGAATGAGCAGTTCTTC	CSVARNEQFF
.	.	TRBV20-1	TRBJ2-4	14	TGCAGTGCGAGTAGGACGGTAGCCAAAAACATTCAGTACTTC	CSASRTVAKNIQYF
.	.	TRBV30	TRBJ2-5	13	TGTGCCTGGAGACTCCGGGCGGGAGAGACCCAGTACTTC	CAWRLRAGETQYF
many	.	TRBV28	TRBJ2-7	13	TGTGCCAGCAGTTTTGGAGGGCTCTACGAGCAGTACTTC	CASSFGGLYEQYF
.	TRBD2	TRBV5-1	TRBJ2-2	19	TGCGCCAGCAGCCGTTTGACCACGGGACTAGCGTGGGGCACCGGGGAGCTGTTTTTT	CASSRLTTGLAWGTGELFF
few	TRBD1	TRBV29-1	TRBJ2-7	12	TGCAGCGTTGTCGACAGGGTCTACGAGCAGTACTTC	CSVVDRVYEQYF
few	TRBD2	TRBV29-1	TRBJ2-1	14	TGCAGCGTTGAAGTCGCTAGCGGGCTCAATGAGCAGTTCTTC	CSVEVASGLNEQFF
.	.	TRBV5-1	TRBJ2-1	15	TGCGCCAGCAGCTCACCGAGACTAGATACCCATGAGCAGTTCTTC	CASSSPRLDTHEQFF
.	.	TRBV5-1	TRBJ2-3	16	TGCGCCAGCAGCTCTAGGGCGACTAGGGGGTCAGATACGCAGTATTTT	CASSSRATRGSDTQYF
.	TRBD2	TRBV12-3/TRBV12-4	TRBJ2-1	17	TGTGCCAGCAGTCCATCTATAGCGGGAGGCCTCCGTGGTGAGCAGTTCTTC	CASSPSIAGGLRGEQFF
few	.	TRBV5-1	TRBJ2-7	14	TGCGCCAGCAGCTTGAGACTAGAAACCTACGAGCAGTACTTC	CASSLRLETYEQYF
few	.	TRBV7-6	TRBJ2-3	16	TGTGCCAGCAGCTTAACGGCCTGGCACGACACAGATACGCAGTATTTT	CASSLTAWHDTDTQYF
.	.	TRBV20-1	TRBJ2-7	13	TGCAGTGCGCCGAGCCTAAGCTCCTACGAGCAGTACTTC	CSAPSLSSYEQYF
few	.	TRBV5-1	TRBJ2-5	14	TGCGCCAGCAGCCCTCGGGGAAGATCGGAGACCCAGTACTTC	CASSPRGRSETQYF
.	TRBD1	TRBV7-6	TRBJ1-2	14	TGTGCCAGCAGCCGCGGGACAGAAAACTATGGCTACACCTTC	CASSRGTENYGYTF
.	TRBD2	TRBV20-1	TRBJ2-7	17	TGCAGTGCTACCCCGGGACTAGCGGGAGATAGGGAATACGAGCAGTACTTC	CSATPGLAGDREYEQYF
few	.	TRBV7-9	TRBJ2-1	14	TGTGCCAGCAGCTTAGATCGGAGGGAGGATGAGCAGTTCTTC	CASSLDRREDEQFF
.	.	TRBV5-1	TRBJ2-7	14	TGCGCCAGCAGCTTGGCTGGAGGGACGGGCGAGCAGTACTTC	CASSLAGGTGEQYF
.	TRBD2	TRBV18	TRBJ2-1	17	TGTGCCAGCTCACCATTGTCGGGACTAGCGGACCAAAATGAGCAGTTCTTC	CASSPLSGLADQNEQFF
.	.	TRBV12-3/TRBV12-4	TRBJ1-2	12	TGTGCCAGCACCTGGGAGGGGCTTGGCTACACCTTC	CASTWEGLGYTF
.	.	TRBV6-2/TRBV6-3	TRBJ1-2	14	TGTGCCAGCAGCCCTTCACAGGGACCCAAGGGCTACACCTTC	CASSPSQGPKGYTF
few	.	TRBV20-1	TRBJ2-1	13	TGCAGTGCTGTCCGGGACTCACACAATGAGCAGTTCTTC	CSAVRDSHNEQFF
few	TRBD2	TRBV20-1	TRBJ2-3	15	TGCAGTGCTAGAACCTTCCTAGCGGGCACAGATACGCAGTATTTT	CSARTFLAGTDTQYF
few	.	TRBV7-9	TRBJ2-7	17	TGTGCCAGCAGCTTAGGGGGACTTTCGGACTTTCCCTACGAGCAGTACTTC	CASSLGGLSDFPYEQYF
.	TRBD2	TRBV29-1	TRBJ2-7	14	TGCAGCGTTACCCCGGGACTAGCGTCATACGAGCAGTACTTC	CSVTPGLASYEQYF
.	.	TRBV7-2	TRBJ2-1	13	TGTGCCAGCAGTCGGAGCGCCCTCAATGAGCAGTTCTTC	CASSRSALNEQFF
.	.	TRBV20-1	TRBJ2-4	11	TGCAGTGCCCCTTCCCAACGTGCTTTGTACTTC	CSAPSQRALYF
.	.	TRBV25-1	TRBJ2-1	14	TGTGCCATGTCGTTGGACAGAGCTTACAATGAGCAGTTCTTC	CAMSLDRAYNEQFF
few	TRBD1	TRBV5-1	TRBJ1-4	14	TGCGCCAGCAGCCGGACAGGGGAGAATGAAAAACTGTTTTTT	CASSRTGENEKLFF
few	.	TRBV12-3/TRBV12-4	TRBJ2-1	14	TGTGCCAGCAGTTTTGTGGGAGAAGGCAATGAGCAGTTCTTC	CASSFVGEGNEQFF
.	TRBD2	TRBV10-3	TRBJ2-1	16	TGTGCCATCAGTTGTTTTCTAGCGGGAGTCCACAATGAGCAGTTCTTC	CAISCFLAGVHNEQFF
few	TRBD1	TRBV18	TRBJ1-5	13	TGTGCCAGCTCCGGGACAGTTAATCAGCCCCAGCATTTT	CASSGTVNQPQHF
few	.	TRBV20-1	TRBJ1-1	13	TGCAGTGCTAGCCGGGGGGCTGGCACTGAAGCTTTCTTT	CSASRGAGTEAFF